This T cell receptor beta chain was captured in a study of blood T cell repertoires in COVID-19. As for the study in general: Italy, Spain and the United States were the sources of the convalescent and acute COVID-19 samples. From T cells, B-cell-depleted T cells, or PBMCs came the material, which was cDNA or gDNA.

Methods used by the authors: For nucleated cells, counts were estimated from reference gene primer amplification. Clones were read by immunoSEQ multiplex PCR, and TCRdb kept only the in-frame ones, dropping some. The V and J calls and clone size were taken over from that table, and D and trimming were inferred from the DNA. The repertoire holds 90,000 to 100,000 clones, with 82% as singletons. This CDR3 comprises 15 residues. Germline V lookup: CDR1 SGHVS, CDR2 FQNEAQ. V shed 5 bases and J 4 bases; nucleotides not matched to a gene: 8. Sequenced sample: peripheral blood. The chain has TRBV7-8 and TRBJ1-2; 9 bases are shared with TRBD1. The sequence was collected from a man older than 75 with acute or convalescent COVID-19. CDR3 residues: CASSPGQGNFYGYTF. The CDR3 DNA is TGTGCCAGCAGCCCGGGACAGGGCAACTTCTATGGCTACACCTTC.